The 21 T cell receptor beta chains below come from one sample, sequenced in a study of shared clonotypes between healthy human individuals. Profiling relied on immunoSEQ multiplex PCR, and the TCRdb table lists in-frame clones only, not all of them. This sample yields tens of thousands of clones, of which about 61% are seen a single time; roughly 49% belongs to the top ten. Sequences were obtained from memory CD8+ T cells sorted from blood. Subset described: CD45RO+ cells pooled with CCR7-negative TemRA cells. These receptors all come from a man in his thirties or forties in good health.

V usage is TRBV27 and J usage is TRBJ2-1, with 11 nucleotides matching TRBD2. The germline gives CDR1 MNHEY, CDR2 SMNVEV (reference sequence). The CDR3 spans 17 residues. J lost 7 bases, V lost 3 bases, and 11 bases had no gene match. CDR3 nucleotides: TGTGCCAGCAGTTTCCGTTTAACTAGCGGGAGCGGTAATGAGCAGTTCTTC. Translated: CASSFRLTSGSGNEQFF.

This clone came up once. The rearrangement joins TRBV5-4 to TRBJ2-4; D call uncertain. The CDR3 totals 14 residues. The V end lost 5 bases, the J end lost 0 bases, and 9 bases lay between the germline ends. CDR1 SGHNT and CDR2 YYREEE come from the germline V gene (reference sequence). CDR3: CASRQQTAKNIQYF. The CDR3 DNA reads TGTGCCAGCAGACAACAGACAGCCAAAAACATTCAGTACTTC.

The V call is TRBV10-2, the J call TRBJ2-7; the match to TRBD2 covers 7 bases. J gave up 2 bases and V 2 bases, and 3 bases lay outside the gene matches. Per the germline V gene, CDR1 is WSHSY and CDR2 is SAAADI. The CDR3 length is 14 residues. The CDR3 protein is CASSEDSGPYEQYF. In DNA, the CDR3 is TGCGCCAGCAGTGAGGATAGCGGGCCCTACGAGCAGTACTTC.

This chain uses TRBV11-1 with TRBJ2-1; TRBD2 matches 7 bases. V was pared by 10 bases and J by 7 bases, with 13 bases of the junction left unmatched. Per the germline V gene, CDR1 is SGHAT and CDR2 is FQDESV (reference sequence). The CDR3 is 14 residues long. CDR3 protein: CATEAGLAENEQFF. The DNA for the CDR3 is TGTGCCACCGAGGCTGGGCTAGCGGAGAATGAGCAGTTCTTC.

The V call is TRBV6-5, the J call TRBJ2-7; 9 positions agree with TRBD1. The CDR3 covers 13 residues. With 2 bases clipped from V and 5 bases from J, the junction kept 1 base outside the gene matches. In germline, CDR1 is MNHEY, CDR2 SVGAGI. Here the CDR3 DNA reads TGTGCCAGCAGTTACGACAGGGGGAACGAGCAGTACTTC. Translating it yields CASSYDRGNEQYF.

The chain recombines TRBV10-3 with TRBJ2-1; the D gene is possibly TRBD2 (6 bases). Per germline, CDR1 ENHRY and CDR2 SYGVKD. The CDR3 length is 15 residues. The V gene lost 3 bases and the J gene lost 2 bases, with 11 bases spanning the gap. The CDR3 coding sequence is TGTGCCATCAGTGATTCCGGCGGGGCCTACAATGAGCAGTTCTTC. Translated, it gives CAISDSGGAYNEQFF.

The chain employs TRBV7-9 and TRBJ2-1; maybe TRBD2 (6 bases). Germline V gives CDR1 SEHNR, CDR2 FQNEAQ (reference sequence). The CDR3 length is 13 residues. Trimming stripped 8 bases from V and 8 bases from J, with 16 bases between. The CDR3 bases are TGTGCCAGCGGGGACTCGTCCTATTATGAGCAGTTCTTC. Its protein is CASGDSSYYEQFF. The full variable domain, completed using reference TRBV7-9 and TRBJ2-1, is DTGVSQNPRHKITKRGQNVTFRCDPISEHNRLYWYRQTLGQGPEFLTYFQNEAQLEKSRLLSDRFSAERPKGSFSTLEIQRTEQGDSAMYLCASGDSSYYEQFFGPGTRLTVL.

The gene calls are TRBV25-1 and TRBJ1-5; possibly TRBD1 for D (5 bases). Germline V gives CDR1 MGHDK, CDR2 SYGVNS. The CDR3 sequence is 16 residues long. The V end was cut by 4 bases, the J end by 6 bases, with 19 bases between. CDR3 DNA: TGTGCCAGCAGTGCGAGTGGGGGTATAAGTAGTCAGCCCCAGCATTTT. Its translation is CASSASGGISSQPQHF.

This clone was observed a few times. This chain links TRBV6-4 with TRBJ2-2; maybe TRBD2 (6 bases). CDR1 MRHNA and CDR2 SNTAGT come from the germline V gene. This CDR3 is 15 amino acids long. With 5 bases removed from V and 2 bases from J, the gap between germline ends came to 12 bases. The CDR3 protein is CASSKSGSNTGELFF. The CDR3 coding sequence is TGTGCCAGCAGTAAGAGCGGGTCTAACACCGGGGAGCTGTTTTTT.

The chain joins TRBV6-4 to TRBJ2-2; no clear D. The CDR3 extends over 14 amino acids. Germline CDR1 reads MRHNA; CDR2 reads SNTAGT. V was clipped by 2 bases and J by 2 bases, with 6 bases between them. The CDR3 nucleotides read TGTGCCAGCAGTGACAGTGCTAACACCGGGGAGCTGTTTTTT. Its protein is CASSDSANTGELFF.

This clone was counted many times. The genes are TRBV27 and TRBJ2-7; either TRBD1 or TRBD2 may supply D (5 bases each). The CDR3 is 13 residues long. Per the germline V gene, CDR1 is MNHEY and CDR2 is SMNVEV (reference sequence). With 6 bases removed from V and 6 bases from J, the gap between germline ends came to 15 bases. CDR3 protein: CASRGRDLGEQYF. The CDR3 bases are TGTGCCAGCAGGGGAAGGGACCTAGGCGAGCAGTACTTC.

This clone occurred a few times. The gene calls are TRBV27 and TRBJ2-1; 7 nucleotides agree with TRBD1. The CDR3 has 15 residues. J gave up 7 bases and V 5 bases, and 11 bases lay outside the gene matches. In germline, CDR1 is MNHEY, CDR2 SMNVEV (reference sequence). CDR3 region: CASSTGQKITNEQFF. CDR3 nucleotides: TGTGCCAGCAGTACGGGACAGAAGATTACGAATGAGCAGTTCTTC.

This rearrangement joins TRBV30 to TRBJ2-7; unclear D gene. CDR3 length equals 13 residues. Trimming shortened V by 0 bases and J by 4 bases, and 10 bases separated the two germline ends. Germline CDR1 and CDR2: GTSNPN and SVGIG (reference sequence). The CDR3 loop is CAWSVPGYYEQYF. CDR3 bases: TGTGCCTGGAGTGTACCCGGATATTACGAGCAGTACTTC.

The chain has TRBV15 and TRBJ2-2; unclear D gene. The CDR3 totals 16 residues. Looked up from germline, CDR1 is LNHNV and CDR2 is YYDKDF (reference sequence). V gave up 6 bases and J gave up 4 bases, with 18 bases separating them. CDR3 sequence: CATRDGLGSGTGELFF. CDR3 DNA sequence: TGTGCCACCAGGGACGGCCTAGGGTCGGGCACCGGGGAGCTGTTTTTT.

This clone was seen once. V usage is TRBV19 and J usage is TRBJ2-2; 12 nucleotides agree with TRBD2. The CDR3 contains 21 residues. V was pared by 3 bases and J by 6 bases, with 20 bases of the junction left unmatched. Germline CDR1 is LNHDA and CDR2 is SQIVND (reference sequence). The CDR3: CASSISVLAGGPRVAAGELFF. Here the CDR3 DNA reads TGTGCCAGTAGTATCTCAGTCCTAGCGGGAGGGCCCCGGGTTGCCGCCGGGGAGCTGTTTTTT.

This clone was recorded once. V is TRBV6-5 and J is TRBJ2-6; D is possibly TRBD1 or TRBD2 (5 bases each). The CDR3 runs to 15 residues. Trimming pared 2 bases from V and 0 bases from J, leaving 5 bases between. Germline V gene sequence: CDR1 MNHEY, CDR2 SVGAGI. This chain's CDR3 is CASSYGGSGANVLTF. The CDR3 nucleotides read TGTGCCAGCAGTTACGGGGGCTCTGGGGCCAACGTCCTGACTTTC.

This rearrangement joins TRBV14 to TRBJ2-7, with TRBD2 identical over 8 bases. The CDR3 runs 16 residues. V lost 4 bases to trimming and J lost 1 base; unmatched junction nucleotides: 9. Per germline, CDR1 SGHDN and CDR2 FVKESK. This CDR3 reads CASSLIAGMVSYEQYF. CDR3 DNA sequence: TGTGCCAGCAGCCTCATAGCGGGAATGGTGTCCTACGAGCAGTACTTC.

The chain links TRBV6-4 to TRBJ2-1; D not resolved. CDR3 size: 14 residues. Germline loops: CDR1 MRHNA, CDR2 SNTAGT. The V gene lost 0 bases and the J gene lost 9 bases, with 12 bases spanning the gap. The CDR3 spells CASSDSLQGSEQFF. For the CDR3, the DNA is TGTGCCAGCAGTGACTCCCTCCAAGGCTCTGAGCAGTTCTTC.

The chain carries TRBV27 and TRBJ2-7; possibly TRBD1 or TRBD2 for D (5 bases each). Germline V gene sequence: CDR1 MNHEY, CDR2 SMNVEV (reference sequence). CDR3 length equals 13 residues. Trimming removed 5 bases from V and 1 base from J, with 9 bases in between. The CDR3 DNA follows: TGTGCCAGCAGTGGGGGTCCTTCCTACGAGCAGTACTTC. Amino acid sequence: CASSGGPSYEQYF.

V and J are TRBV7-1 and TRBJ2-5, with 10 bases aligning to TRBD2. TRBV7-1 is known as an ORF, though its function is uncertain. The CDR3 runs 17 residues. V lost 5 bases, J lost 5 bases, and 14 bases stayed unmatched. CDR3 coding DNA: TGTGCCAGCAGCCCCAGGACTAGCGGATTTTTCGGGGAGACCCAGTACTTC. Translated: CASSPRTSGFFGETQYF.

The rearrangement joins TRBV7-9 to TRBJ1-4; D is ambiguous. Trimming removed 1 base at V and 8 bases at J, with 11 bases between. Per germline, CDR1 SEHNR and CDR2 FQNEAQ (reference sequence). The CDR3 consists of 14 residues. The DNA for the CDR3 is TGTGCCAGCAGCTTAGATAACAGAATCGAAAAACTGTTTTTT. It translates to CASSLDNRIEKLFF.